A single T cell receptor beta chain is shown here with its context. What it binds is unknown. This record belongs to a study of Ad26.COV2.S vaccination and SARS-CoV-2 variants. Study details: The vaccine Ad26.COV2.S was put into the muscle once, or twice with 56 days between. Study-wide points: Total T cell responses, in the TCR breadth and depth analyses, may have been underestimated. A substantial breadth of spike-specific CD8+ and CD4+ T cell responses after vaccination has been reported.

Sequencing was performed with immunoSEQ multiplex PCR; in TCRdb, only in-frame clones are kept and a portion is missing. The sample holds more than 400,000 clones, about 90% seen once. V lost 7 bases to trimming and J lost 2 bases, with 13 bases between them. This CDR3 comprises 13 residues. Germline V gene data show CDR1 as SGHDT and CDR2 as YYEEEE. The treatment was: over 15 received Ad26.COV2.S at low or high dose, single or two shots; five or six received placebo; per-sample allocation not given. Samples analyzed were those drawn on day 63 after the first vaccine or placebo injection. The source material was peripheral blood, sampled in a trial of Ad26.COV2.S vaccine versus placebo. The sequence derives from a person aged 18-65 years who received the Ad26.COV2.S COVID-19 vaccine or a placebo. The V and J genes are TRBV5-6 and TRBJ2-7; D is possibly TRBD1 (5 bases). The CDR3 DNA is TGTGCCAGCTCTCTTGACAGACCCTACGAGCAGTACTTC. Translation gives CASSLDRPYEQYF.